The present TCR beta chain was sequenced within a study of cytomegalovirus exposure and HLA in healthy donors. Study-wide results and limits: Another analysis was done later, and it associated around 15,000 TCR beta sequences with HLA alleles at 0.05 false discovery rate. The authors listed over 150 TCR beta chains as cytomegalovirus-associated. A later analysis linked a missense variant in DCLRE1C to the trimming of TCR beta V and J genes.

Regarding this clone: Its antigen is still unknown. The sample holds other DNA sequences that translate to the same CDR3.

This PCR relied on a set of 60 Vbeta primers and 13 Jbeta primers. TCRdb's copy holds only in-frame clones and misses some; the assay was immunoSEQ multiplex PCR. With around 50,000 clones in the sample, the ten largest clones hold about a sixth. Germline values: CDR1 MNHEY, CDR2 SVGAGI. J was trimmed by 5 bases and V by 5 bases; bases with no gene match: 8. This CDR3 is built from 15 residues. The chain has TRBV6-5 and TRBJ2-5; 10 bases map to TRBD2. This TCR was sampled from a male donor in good health and CMV-seronegative. What was sequenced was PBMCs. CDR3 in DNA: TGTGCCAGCAGTCCGTCTAGCGGGGGAGCGGAGACCCAGTACTTC. Protein product: CASSPSSGGAETQYF.